Shown below are 9 T cell receptor beta chains from a single sample sequenced in a study of T cells in Graves' hyperthyroidism and ophthalmopathy. RNA transcripts provided the source from which TCR beta CDR3 regions were amplified. The HTBI primer set served for first-round RT-PCR of the TCR CDR3. TCRdb independently ran MiXCR on the multiplex PCR reads; one entry per CDR3 protein. The sample has roughly 660,000 distinct CDR3 sequences; approximately 15% are singletons. The sequencing sample was made of blood. The receptor set was obtained from a man aged 45 to 65 with Graves' hyperthyroidism.

This clonotype has at least ten counts. This sequence joins TRBV28 and TRBJ1-5, with 7 bases fitting TRBD1. V was pared by 5 bases and J by 4 bases, with 11 bases of the junction left unmatched. The CDR3 sequence is 16 residues long. Germline CDR1 MDHEN, CDR2 SYDVKM. The CDR3 nucleotides read TGTGCCAGCAGTCCTCTATCCGGGACAGTTAATCAGCCCCAGCATTTT. It codes for CASSPLSGTVNQPQHF.

The chain links TRBV13 to TRBJ1-1; no firm D call. This CDR3 is built from 15 residues. Germline V lookup: CDR1 PRHDT, CDR2 FYEKMQ (reference sequence). The V end was cut by 4 bases, the J end by 0 bases, with 12 bases between. The DNA for the CDR3 is TGTGCCAGCAGCTCCTCGGGAGGAGTGAACACTGAAGCTTTCTTT. Protein sequence: CASSSSGGVNTEAFF.

Only a few counts were recorded for this clonotype. This chain links TRBV6-1 with TRBJ1-4; D call uncertain. Trimming cost V 6 bases and J 7 bases, with 9 bases left between them. The CDR3 spans 12 residues. Germline-derived CDR1 and CDR2 are MNHNS and SASEGT. CDR3 residues: CASSPWGEKLFF. The CDR3 region has the DNA TGTGCCAGCAGCCCCTGGGGTGAAAAACTGTTTTTT.

In its sample, this clonotype was seen once. This may be a read error: a much more frequent sequence differs by one nucleotide. This CDR3 is CASFGSPTCEQYF. In DNA form, the CDR3 reads TGTGCCAGCTTCGGTTCTCCAACGTGCGAGCAGTACTTC. The chain employs TRBV7-9 and TRBJ2-7; D is ambiguous. Germline values: CDR1 SEHNR, CDR2 FQNEAQ (reference sequence). The CDR3 length is 13 residues. V was clipped by 8 bases and J by 6 bases, with 17 bases between them.

This clonotype was seen at least ten times. CDR3 sequence: CASSLSGSGQPQHF. The CDR3 nucleotides read TGTGCCAGCAGCCTGTCAGGGTCTGGTCAGCCCCAGCATTTT. The V call is TRBV2, the J call TRBJ1-5; tentative D call: TRBD1 (5 bases). Germline values: CDR1 SNHLY, CDR2 FYNNEI. V was cut by 6 bases and J by 6 bases, with 15 bases left in between. The CDR3 totals 14 residues.

This clonotype was counted a few times. J is TRBJ1-1 and V is TRBV6-1; 9 bases agree with TRBD1. CDR1 and CDR2 from the germline V gene are MNHNS and SASEGT. There are 15 residues in the CDR3. Trimming at V came to 5 bases and at J to 11 bases, leaving 15 bases not matched to a gene. CDR3 DNA: TGTGCCAGCAGTTCACCTAGGACAGGGGTCTCTTGGGCTTTCTTT. Translated: CASSSPRTGVSWAFF.

The sample holds many counts of this clonotype. The rearrangement joins TRBV28 to TRBJ1-6; no firm D call. V shed 5 bases and J shed 7 bases, with 15 bases lying between them. The germline CDR1 and CDR2 sequences are MDHEN and SYDVKM. The CDR3 spans 15 residues. CDR3 bases: TGTGCCAGCAGTGACCCGGGCCCTGGGAATTCACCCCTCCACTTT. It encodes CASSDPGPGNSPLHF.

This clonotype was found many times. The chain is built from TRBV20-1 and TRBJ2-3; 8 bases fit TRBD1. Germline trimming cut 3 bases from V and 3 bases from J; bases unmatched to any gene: 14. This CDR3 is 17 amino acids long. Germline loops: CDR1 DFQATT, CDR2 SNEGSKA (reference sequence). Written as DNA, the CDR3 is TGCAGTGCTAGGGCCGGTTCACAGGGGGTAAGGACAGATACGCAGTATTTT. Translated: CSARAGSQGVRTDTQYF.

J is TRBJ1-1 and V is TRBV7-9; D remains unclear. The V end lost 6 bases, the J end lost 6 bases, and 11 bases lay between the germline ends. The CDR3 consists of 12 residues. Per germline, CDR1 SEHNR and CDR2 FQNEAQ (reference sequence). The CDR3 sequence: CASSYGLSEAFF. Written as DNA, the CDR3 is TGTGCCAGCAGTTACGGACTGTCTGAAGCTTTCTTT.